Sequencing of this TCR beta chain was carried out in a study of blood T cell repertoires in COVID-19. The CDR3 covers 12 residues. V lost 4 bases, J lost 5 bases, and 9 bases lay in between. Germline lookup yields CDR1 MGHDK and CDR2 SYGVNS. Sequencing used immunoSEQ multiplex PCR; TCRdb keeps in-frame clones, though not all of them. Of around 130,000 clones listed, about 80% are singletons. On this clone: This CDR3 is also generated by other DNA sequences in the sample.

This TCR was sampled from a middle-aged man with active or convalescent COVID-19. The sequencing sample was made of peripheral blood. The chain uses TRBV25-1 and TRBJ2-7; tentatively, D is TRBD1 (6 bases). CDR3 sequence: CASSVNRDEQYF. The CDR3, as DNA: TGTGCCAGCAGTGTCAACAGGGACGAGCAGTACTTC.